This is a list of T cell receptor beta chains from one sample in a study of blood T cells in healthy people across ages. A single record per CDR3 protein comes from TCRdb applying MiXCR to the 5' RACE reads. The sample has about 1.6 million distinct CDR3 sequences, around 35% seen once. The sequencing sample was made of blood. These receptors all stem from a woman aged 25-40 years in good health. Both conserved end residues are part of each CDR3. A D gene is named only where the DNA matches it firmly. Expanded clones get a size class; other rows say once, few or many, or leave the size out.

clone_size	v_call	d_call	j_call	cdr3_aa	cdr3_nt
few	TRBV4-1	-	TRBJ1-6	CASSQVPGDSYNSPLHF	TGCGCCAGCAGCCAAGTACCAGGGGACTCCTATAATTCACCCCTCCACTTT
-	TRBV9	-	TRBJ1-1	CASSRLNTGAFF	TGTGCCAGCAGCCGGCTGAACACTGGAGCTTTCTTT
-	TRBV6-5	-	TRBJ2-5	CASSYGAGPPETQYF	TGTGCCAGCAGTTACGGTGCGGGGCCCCCAGAGACCCAGTACTTC
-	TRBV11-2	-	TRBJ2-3	CASSLLWADSADTQYF	TGTGCCAGCAGCTTACTCTGGGCGGATTCGGCCGATACGCAGTATTTT
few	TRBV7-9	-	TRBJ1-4	CASSLAGRNEKLFF	TGTGCCAGCAGCTTGGCAGGACGAAATGAAAAACTGTTTTTT
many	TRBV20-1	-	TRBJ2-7	CSARLPLSYEQYF	TGCAGTGCTAGACTCCCCCTGTCCTACGAGCAGTACTTC
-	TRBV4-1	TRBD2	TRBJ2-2	CASRSTSGKIAGELFF	TGCGCCAGCAGGTCGACTAGCGGGAAGATTGCCGGGGAGCTGTTTTTT
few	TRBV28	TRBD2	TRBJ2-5	CASSLSGSGRLQETQYF	TGTGCCAGCAGTTTATCCGGTAGCGGGAGACTCCAAGAGACCCAGTACTTC
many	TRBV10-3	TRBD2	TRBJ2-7	CAISGLAGGEQYF	TGTGCCATCAGTGGACTAGCGGGAGGCGAGCAGTACTTC
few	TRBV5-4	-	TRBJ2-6	CASMAPGANVLTF	TGTGCCAGCATGGCCCCTGGGGCCAACGTCCTGACTTTC
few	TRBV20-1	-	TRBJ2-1	CSARDGARVNEQFF	TGCAGTGCTAGAGATGGAGCCAGGGTCAATGAGCAGTTCTTC
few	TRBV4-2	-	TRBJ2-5	CASSQGRVEETQYF	TGTGCCAGCAGCCAGGGCAGGGTGGAGGAGACCCAGTACTTC
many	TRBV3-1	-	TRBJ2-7	CASSRDGRVYEQYF	TGTGCCAGCAGCCGGGACGGGAGAGTCTACGAGCAGTACTTC
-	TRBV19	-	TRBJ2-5	CASSTGDRETQYF	TGTGCCAGTAGTACGGGGGACAGAGAGACCCAGTACTTC
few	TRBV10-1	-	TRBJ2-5	CASSEFVANEQYF	TGCGCCAGCAGTGAGTTTGTCGCAAATGAGCAGTACTTC
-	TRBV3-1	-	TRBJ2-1	CASSQDEGVGEQFF	TGTGCCAGCAGCCAAGATGAAGGGGTTGGTGAGCAGTTCTTC
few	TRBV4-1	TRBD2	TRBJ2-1	CASSQEPSGRYNEQFF	TGCGCCAGCAGCCAAGAACCTAGCGGGCGTTACAATGAGCAGTTCTTC
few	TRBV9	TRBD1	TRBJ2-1	CAGTSGQGPYNEQFF	TGTGCCGGCACCTCGGGACAGGGCCCATACAATGAGCAGTTCTTC
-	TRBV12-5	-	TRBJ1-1	CASGLGSGMNTEAFF	TGTGCTAGTGGTTTGGGGTCAGGGATGAACACTGAAGCTTTCTTT
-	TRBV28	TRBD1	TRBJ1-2	CGTGSNYGYTF	TGTGGGACAGGGAGCAACTATGGCTACACCTTC
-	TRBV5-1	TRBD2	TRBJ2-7	CASSWRELMDEQYF	TGCGCCAGCAGCTGGCGGGAGTTAATGGATGAGCAGTACTTC
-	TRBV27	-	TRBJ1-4	CASSPIVGDEKLFF	TGTGCCAGCAGCCCGATTGTGGGGGATGAAAAACTGTTTTTT
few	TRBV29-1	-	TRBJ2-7	CSVEEPFAVRGKYEQYF	TGCAGCGTTGAAGAACCGTTTGCAGTTCGGGGGAAATACGAGCAGTACTTC
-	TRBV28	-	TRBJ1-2	CASRTATGSFVVGYGYTF	TGTGCCAGCAGGACCGCCACAGGGTCGTTCGTAGTCGGCTATGGCTACACCTTC
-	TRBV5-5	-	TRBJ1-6	CASSLLRADSPLHF	TGTGCCAGCAGCTTGTTAAGGGCGGATTCACCCCTCCACTTT
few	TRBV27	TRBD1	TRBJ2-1	CASSLNRWTGSRDEQFF	TGTGCCAGCAGTTTAAATAGATGGACAGGGAGTCGGGATGAGCAGTTCTTC
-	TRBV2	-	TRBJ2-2	CASSVNRKNTGELFF	TGTGCCAGCAGTGTAAATAGAAAGAACACCGGGGAGCTGTTTTTT
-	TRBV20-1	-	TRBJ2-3	CSASRPPGGGGTDTQYF	TGCAGTGCTAGTAGGCCCCCTGGAGGGGGAGGCACAGATACGCAGTATTTT
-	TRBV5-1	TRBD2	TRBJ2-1	CASSSGLARRNEQFF	TGCGCCAGCAGCTCCGGACTAGCTCGGCGGAATGAGCAGTTCTTC
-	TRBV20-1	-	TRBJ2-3	CSAGPLDTQYF	TGCAGTGCCGGGCCCCTAGACACGCAGTATTTT
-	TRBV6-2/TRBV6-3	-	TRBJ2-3	CASSPFAEDTQYF	TGTGCCAGCAGCCCATTCGCGGAAGATACGCAGTATTTT
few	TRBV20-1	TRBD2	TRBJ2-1	CSAQRLAGGIYNEQFF	TGCAGTGCCCAAAGACTAGCGGGGGGAATATACAATGAGCAGTTCTTC
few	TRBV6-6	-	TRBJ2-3	CASSYPGRGNTDTQYF	TGTGCCAGCAGTTATCCGGGACGGGGAAACACAGATACGCAGTATTTT
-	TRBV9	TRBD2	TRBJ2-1	CASSVTSGGPRDYNEQFF	TGTGCCAGCAGCGTAACCAGCGGGGGCCCTCGCGATTACAATGAGCAGTTCTTC
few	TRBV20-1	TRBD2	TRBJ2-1	CSAREGLAGRYNEQFF	TGCAGTGCTAGAGAAGGGCTAGCGGGGCGATACAATGAGCAGTTCTTC
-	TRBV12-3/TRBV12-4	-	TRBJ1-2	CASTVDSINHGYTF	TGTGCCAGCACCGTAGACAGTATTAACCATGGCTACACCTTC
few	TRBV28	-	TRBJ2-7	CASSFTRPPYEQYF	TGTGCCAGCAGTTTTACACGACCTCCCTACGAGCAGTACTTC